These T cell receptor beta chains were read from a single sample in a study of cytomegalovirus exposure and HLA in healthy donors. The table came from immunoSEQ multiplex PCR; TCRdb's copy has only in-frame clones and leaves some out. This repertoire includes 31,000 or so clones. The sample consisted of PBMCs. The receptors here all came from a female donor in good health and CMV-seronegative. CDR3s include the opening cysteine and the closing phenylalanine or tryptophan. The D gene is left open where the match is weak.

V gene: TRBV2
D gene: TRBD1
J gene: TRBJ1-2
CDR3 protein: CASRGQGIRNYGYTF
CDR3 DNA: TGTGCCAGTAGAGGACAGGGAATACGGAACTATGGCTACACCTTC

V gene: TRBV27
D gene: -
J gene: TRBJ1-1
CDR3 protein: CASSLGGGASEAFF
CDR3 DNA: TGTGCCAGCAGTTTAGGGGGGGGCGCGTCTGAAGCTTTCTTT

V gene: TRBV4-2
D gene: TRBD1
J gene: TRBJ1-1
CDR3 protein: CASSRRTGVANTEAFF
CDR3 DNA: TGTGCCAGCAGCCGACGGACAGGGGTTGCGAACACTGAAGCTTTCTTT

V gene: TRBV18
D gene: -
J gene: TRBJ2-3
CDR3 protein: CASSPLQGLTDTQYF
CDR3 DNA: TGTGCCAGCTCCCCGTTACAGGGCCTCACAGATACGCAGTATTTT

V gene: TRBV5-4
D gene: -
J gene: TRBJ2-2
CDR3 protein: CASSLASVDTGELFF
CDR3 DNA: TGTGCCAGCAGCTTGGCTAGCGTCGACACCGGGGAGCTGTTTTTT

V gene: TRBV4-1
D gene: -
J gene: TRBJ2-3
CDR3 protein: CASSQDRLVSTDTQYF
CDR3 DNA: TGCGCCAGCAGCCAAGACCGCCTAGTAAGCACAGATACGCAGTATTTT

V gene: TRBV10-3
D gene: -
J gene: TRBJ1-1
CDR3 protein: CAILRALNTEAFF
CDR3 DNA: TGTGCCATCCTGAGGGCTTTGAACACTGAAGCTTTCTTT

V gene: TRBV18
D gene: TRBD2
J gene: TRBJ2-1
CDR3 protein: CASSLRTRSYNEQFF
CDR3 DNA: TGTGCCAGCTCACTACGGACTAGATCCTACAATGAGCAGTTCTTC

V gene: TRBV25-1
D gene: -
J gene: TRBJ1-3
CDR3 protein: CASSEGVRASSGNTIYF
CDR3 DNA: TGTGCCAGCAGTGAAGGCGTCAGGGCCAGCTCTGGAAACACCATATATTTT

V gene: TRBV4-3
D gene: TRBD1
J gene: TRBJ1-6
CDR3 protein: CASSQADRGASRNSPLHF
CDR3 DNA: TGCGCCAGCAGCCAAGCGGACAGGGGTGCCTCGAGGAATTCACCCCTCCACTTT

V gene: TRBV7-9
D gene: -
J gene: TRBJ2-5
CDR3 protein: CASSHQRVRDSRETQYF
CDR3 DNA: TGTGCCAGCAGCCACCAAAGGGTTCGTGACAGTCGAGAGACCCAGTACTTC

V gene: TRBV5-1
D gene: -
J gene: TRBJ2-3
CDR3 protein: CASSLTGPPDTQYF
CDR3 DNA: TGCGCCAGCAGCCTGACAGGTCCCCCCGATACGCAGTATTTT

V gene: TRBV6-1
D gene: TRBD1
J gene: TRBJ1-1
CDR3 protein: CASNPTGVATEAFF
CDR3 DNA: TGTGCCAGCAACCCTACAGGGGTTGCCACTGAAGCTTTCTTT

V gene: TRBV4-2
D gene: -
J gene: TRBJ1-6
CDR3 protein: CASSQDIQANSPLHF
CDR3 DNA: TGTGCCAGCAGCCAAGATATTCAGGCCAATTCACCCCTCCACTTT

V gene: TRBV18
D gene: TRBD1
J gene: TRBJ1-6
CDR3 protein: CASSGQGNHSPLHF
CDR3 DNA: TGTGCCAGCTCCGGACAGGGTAACCATTCACCCCTCCACTTT